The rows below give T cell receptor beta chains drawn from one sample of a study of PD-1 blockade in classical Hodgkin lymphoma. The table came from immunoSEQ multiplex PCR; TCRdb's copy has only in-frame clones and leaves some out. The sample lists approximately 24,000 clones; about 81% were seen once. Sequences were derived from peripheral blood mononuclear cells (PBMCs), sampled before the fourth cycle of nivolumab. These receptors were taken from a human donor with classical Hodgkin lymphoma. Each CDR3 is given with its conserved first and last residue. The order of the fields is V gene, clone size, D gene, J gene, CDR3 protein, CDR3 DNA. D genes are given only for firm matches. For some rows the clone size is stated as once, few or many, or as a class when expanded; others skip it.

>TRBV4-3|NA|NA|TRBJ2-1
CASSQDRYSNEQFF
TGCGCCAGCAGCCAAGATCGATACTCAAATGAGCAGTTCTTC
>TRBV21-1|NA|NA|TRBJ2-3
CASSTNRLAGGPTDTQYF
TGTGCCAGCAGCACCAACCGACTAGCGGGAGGGCCCACAGATACGCAGTATTTT
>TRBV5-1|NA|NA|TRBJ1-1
CASSFTRAGANTEAFF
TGCGCCAGCAGCTTTACCCGAGCCGGAGCGAACACTGAAGCTTTCTTT
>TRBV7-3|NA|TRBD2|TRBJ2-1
CASSSGTSGYNEQFF
TGTGCCAGCAGCTCCGGGACTAGCGGATACAATGAGCAGTTCTTC
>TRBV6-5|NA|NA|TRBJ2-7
CASSHTGYHEQYF
TGTGCCAGCAGTCACACAGGGTACCACGAGCAGTACTTC
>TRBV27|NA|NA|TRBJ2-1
CASSFRVAEVTHEQFF
TGTGCCAGCAGTTTCAGGGTAGCAGAGGTAACTCATGAGCAGTTCTTC
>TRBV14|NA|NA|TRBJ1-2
CASSPGRTSYGYTF
TGTGCCAGCAGCCCGGGACGGACATCCTATGGCTACACCTTC
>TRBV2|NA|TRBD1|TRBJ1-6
CASSVRPGTDSPLHF
TGTGCCAGCAGTGTTAGGCCAGGGACAGATTCACCCCTCCACTTT
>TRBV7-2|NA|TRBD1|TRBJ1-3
CASSRQGNSGNTIYF
TGTGCCAGCAGTCGACAGGGGAACTCTGGAAACACCATATATTTT
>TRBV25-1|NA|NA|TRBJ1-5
CASGETVPQHF
TGTGCCAGCGGAGAAACAGTTCCCCAGCATTTT
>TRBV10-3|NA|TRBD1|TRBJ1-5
CAISDARGRDQPQHF
TGTGCCATCAGTGACGCTAGGGGGCGAGATCAGCCCCAGCATTTT
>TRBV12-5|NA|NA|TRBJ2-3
CASGLGHPPDTQYF
TGTGCTAGTGGTTTGGGCCACCCCCCAGATACGCAGTATTTT
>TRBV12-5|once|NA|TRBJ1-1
CASGLGGLEAFF
TGTGCTAGTGGTTTGGGGGGCCTTGAAGCTTTCTTT
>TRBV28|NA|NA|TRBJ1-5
CASSLVQASNQPQHF
TGTGCCAGCAGTTTGGTCCAGGCTAGCAATCAGCCCCAGCATTTT
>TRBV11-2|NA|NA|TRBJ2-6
CASSFQSGANVLTF
TGTGCCAGCAGCTTTCAGTCTGGGGCCAACGTCCTGACTTTC
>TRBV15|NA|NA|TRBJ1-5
CATSRARDSNQPQHF
TGTGCCACCAGCAGGGCCCGGGACAGCAATCAGCCCCAGCATTTT
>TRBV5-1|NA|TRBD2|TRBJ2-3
CASSLGREGDTQYF
TGCGCCAGCAGCTTGGGGCGGGAGGGAGATACGCAGTATTTT
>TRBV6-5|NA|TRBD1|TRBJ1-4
CASGDREKLFF
TGTGCCAGCGGGGACAGGGAAAAACTGTTTTTT
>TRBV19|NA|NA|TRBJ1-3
CASSIEGPAAGNTIYF
TGTGCCAGTAGTATAGAGGGGCCAGCGGCTGGAAACACCATATATTTT
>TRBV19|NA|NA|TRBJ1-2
CASANKENYGYTF
TGTGCCAGCGCTAACAAAGAGAACTATGGCTACACCTTC
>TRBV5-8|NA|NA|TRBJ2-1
CASSFEISYNEQFF
TGTGCCAGCAGCTTCGAGATTTCCTACAATGAGCAGTTCTTC
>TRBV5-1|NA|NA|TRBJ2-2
CASSYNLQGMIGTGELFF
TGCGCCAGCAGCTACAACCTCCAGGGTATGATAGGAACCGGGGAGCTGTTTTTT
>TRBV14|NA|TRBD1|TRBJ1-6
CASSPTGRGSPLHF
TGTGCCAGCAGCCCGACAGGGCGAGGTTCACCCCTCCACTTT
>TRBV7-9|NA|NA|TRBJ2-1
CASSLVSLARVPYNEQFF
TGTGCCAGCAGCTTAGTGAGCCTAGCCAGGGTCCCCTACAATGAGCAGTTCTTC
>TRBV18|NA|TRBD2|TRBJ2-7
CASSPRGGSVSYEQYF
TGTGCCAGCTCACCACGGGGGGGGAGCGTTTCCTACGAGCAGTACTTC
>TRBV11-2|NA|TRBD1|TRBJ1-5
CASSTTGGNNQPQHF
TGTGCCAGCAGCACGACAGGGGGGAACAATCAGCCCCAGCATTTT
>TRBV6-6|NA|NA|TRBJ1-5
CASSFFGLANQPQHF
TGTGCCAGCAGTTTTTTCGGGCTTGCGAATCAGCCCCAGCATTTT
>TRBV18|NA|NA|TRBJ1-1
CASSQQVTEAFF
TGTGCCAGCTCTCAACAGGTAACTGAAGCTTTCTTT
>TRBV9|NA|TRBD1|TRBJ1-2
CASSVADRGIGYGYTF
TGTGCCAGCAGCGTAGCGGACAGGGGGATAGGCTATGGCTACACCTTC
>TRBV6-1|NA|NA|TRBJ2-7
CASSEVGVGGYEQYF
TGTGCCAGCAGTGAAGTAGGGGTGGGAGGCTACGAGCAGTACTTC
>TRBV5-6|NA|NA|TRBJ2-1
CASSPGQGGVGEQFF
TGTGCCAGCAGCCCCGGACAGGGAGGGGTTGGTGAGCAGTTCTTC
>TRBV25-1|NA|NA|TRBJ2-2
CASSEWGSIGELFF
TGTGCCAGCAGTGAATGGGGGTCAATCGGGGAGCTGTTTTTT